This entry is about one TCR beta chain. Naive CD8 isolation took CD45RO-negative cells positively selected for CCR7 and excluded terminally differentiated effector memory CD45RA+ cells. All of the donors resided in Nashville, Tennessee, and each was a Caucasian adult. This sample is part of a study of shared clonotypes between healthy human individuals. Running of the assay took place at deep level. Assay used: immunoSEQ multiplex PCR; TCRdb lists only in-frame clones, some missing. The data show about 2.1 million clones, around 95% seen once. The V gene lost 3 bases and the J gene lost 6 bases, with 8 bases spanning the gap. The CDR3 totals 12 residues. Germline V gives CDR1 SQVTM, CDR2 ANQGSEA.

The chain joins TRBV29-1 to TRBJ2-2; D gene uncertain. The receptor was isolated from a man between 18 and 29 years old in good health. Some clones in this sample may be carry-over from other donors' samples. Sequences were obtained from naive CD8+ T cells from PBMCs. The CDR3 is CSVEWGSGELFF. Written as DNA, the CDR3 is TGCAGCGTTGAGTGGGGATCCGGGGAGCTGTTTTTT.